This passage covers 32 T cell receptor beta chains from one sample sequenced in a study of blood T cell repertoires in COVID-19. The repertoire was sequenced with immunoSEQ multiplex PCR; TCRdb's copy has only in-frame clones and lacks some. Seen here are 34,000 or so clones, about 90% observed once, and the top ten hold about 2%. Input material: peripheral blood. These receptors were taken from a man aged 45 to 65 with active or convalescent COVID-19.

This sequence joins TRBV11-2 and TRBJ2-7, with TRBD1 matching 9 bases. The CDR3 covers 17 residues. V lost 5 bases and J lost 3; bases outside the gene matches: 14. Germline values: CDR1 SGHAT, CDR2 FQNNGV. CDR3 DNA: TGTGCCAGCAGCCCTACCCCGGACAGGGGCGATCACTACGAGCAGTACTTC. Translated: CASSPTPDRGDHYEQYF.

This clone was found once. The V and J genes are TRBV7-3 and TRBJ2-1, with D maybe TRBD2 (5 bases). V lost 1 base, J lost 5 bases, and 12 bases lay in between. This CDR3 spans 15 amino acids. The germline CDR1 and CDR2 sequences are SGHTA and FQGTGA. The DNA for the CDR3 is TGTGCCAGCAGCTTAATAGGACTTGAGCACAATGAGCAGTTCTTC. As protein: CASSLIGLEHNEQFF. Full variable domain (outside the CDR3, taken from reference TRBV7-3 and TRBJ2-1): GAGVSQTPSNKVTEKGKYVELRCDPISGHTALYWYRQSLGQGPEFLIYFQGTGAADDSGLPNDRFFAVRPEGSVSTLKIQRTERGDSAVYLCASSLIGLEHNEQFFGPGTRLTVL.

This clone was counted only a few times. V usage is TRBV2 and J usage is TRBJ2-7; D perhaps matches TRBD1 (6 bases). V lost 6 bases and J lost 2, with 14 bases in between. The CDR3 is made up of 14 amino acids. The germline V gene encodes CDR1 SNHLY and CDR2 FYNNEI. This CDR3 reads CASRQGRGTYEQYF. The CDR3 DNA is TGTGCCAGCAGACAAGGCAGGGGTACCTACGAGCAGTACTTC.

V is TRBV28 and J is TRBJ2-7; 10 bases are a match to TRBD2. The ends lost 4 bases at V and 3 bases at J; junction bases unmatched: 9. CDR1 is MDHEN, CDR2 SYDVKM, per germline. The CDR3 contains 16 residues. This CDR3 is CASSSPQREGVYEQYF. CDR3 nucleotide sequence: TGTGCCAGCAGTTCCCCCCAGCGGGAGGGTGTCTACGAGCAGTACTTC.

The V gene is TRBV4-1, the J gene TRBJ1-2, with 8 bases identical to TRBD1. The CDR3 is made up of 16 amino acids. V shed 1 base, J shed 5 bases, and the junction held 9 bases outside the gene matches. CDR1 and CDR2 from the germline V gene are MGHRA and YSYEKL. The CDR3 here is CASSQGAGGKGYGYTF. The CDR3 DNA follows: TGCGCCAGCAGCCAAGGCGCAGGGGGCAAGGGGTATGGCTACACCTTC.

This clone was picked up a small number of times. This chain uses TRBV5-6 with TRBJ2-5; tentative D call: TRBD2 (5 bases). This CDR3 has 14 residues. Germline CDR1 reads SGHDT; CDR2 reads YYEEEE. V lost 0 bases to trimming and J lost 9 bases, with 15 bases between them. The CDR3 coding sequence is TGTGCCAGCAGCTTGGCCTTAGCGTTAATGGCCCAGTACTTC. It codes for CASSLALALMAQYF.

This sequence joins TRBV28 and TRBJ1-4; 7 bases are a match to TRBD1. The CDR3 extends over 14 amino acids. The germline V gene encodes CDR1 MDHEN and CDR2 SYDVKM. Trimming removed 4 bases from V and 5 bases from J; junction bases left unmatched: 4. The CDR3 DNA follows: TGTGCCAGCAGTTCAGACAGGGAGAATGAAAAACTGTTTTTT. Encoded protein: CASSSDRENEKLFF.

The chain recombines TRBV14 with TRBJ2-7, with 12 bases lining up with TRBD2. J was trimmed by 6 bases and V by 3 bases; bases with no gene match: 6. Germline V gene sequence: CDR1 SGHDN, CDR2 FVKESK. The CDR3 sequence is 15 residues long. The CDR3 spells CASSQRLAGVPEQYF. Written as DNA, the CDR3 is TGTGCCAGCAGCCAGCGACTAGCGGGAGTCCCCGAGCAGTACTTC.

V gene TRBV5-8 combines with J gene TRBJ2-2, with 15 bases that match TRBD2. Unmatched junction bases numbered 4, after V lost 2 bases and J lost 5 bases. This CDR3 has 17 amino acids. CDR1 and CDR2 (germline): SGHTS, YDEGEE. CDR3 DNA: TGTGCCAGCAGCTTTTCCGGGACTAGCGGGAGGACCGGGGAGCTGTTTTTT. Amino acid sequence: CASSFSGTSGRTGELFF. Filled out from reference TRBV5-8 and TRBJ2-2, the complete variable domain reads EAGVTQSPTHLIKTRGQQATLRCSPISGHTSVYWYQQALGLGLQFLLWYDEGEERNRGNFPPRFSGRQFPNYSSELNVNALELEDSALYLCASSFSGTSGRTGELFFGEGSRLTVL.

This rearrangement joins TRBV5-4 to TRBJ2-5; D might be TRBD1 (5 bases). V dropped 0 bases and J dropped 9 bases, with 15 bases sitting between them. The CDR3 spans 14 residues. CDR1 is SGHNT and CDR2 is YYREEE in the germline V gene (reference sequence). Here the CDR3 DNA reads TGTGCCAGCAGCTTGGGACAGCCTGAGGCGGCCCAGTACTTC. This encodes CASSLGQPEAAQYF.

The rearrangement uses TRBV6-6 and TRBJ2-5; 10 nucleotides align to TRBD1. The CDR3 is 15 amino acids. CDR1 and CDR2 from the germline V gene are MNHNY and SVGAGI (reference sequence). The V segment lost 5 bases and the J segment 5 bases; nucleotides outside the gene matches: 8. This CDR3 is CASSLRDRGGETQYF. The CDR3 bases are TGTGCCAGCAGTCTGAGGGACAGGGGCGGGGAGACCCAGTACTTC.

V and J are TRBV28 and TRBJ1-3; possible D gene TRBD1, 5 bases. V lost 8 bases, J lost 4 bases, and 18 bases lay in between. CDR1 is MDHEN and CDR2 is SYDVKM in the germline V gene. The CDR3 has 15 amino acids. CDR3 region: CASLHTGTEGNTIYF. The CDR3 DNA is TGTGCCAGCCTACACACCGGGACTGAGGGAAACACCATATATTTT.

The chain is built from TRBV28 and TRBJ1-2; TRBD1 matches 11 bases. The trim removed 6 bases at V and 0 bases at J, leaving 3 bases unmatched. Germline values: CDR1 MDHEN, CDR2 SYDVKM. The length of the CDR3 is 15 residues. The CDR3 is CASRGTGGANYGYTF. The CDR3 DNA reads as TGTGCCAGCAGGGGGACAGGGGGGGCTAACTATGGCTACACCTTC.

This clone was seen more than once but under ten times. The chain links TRBV5-1 to TRBJ2-7; the match to TRBD1 covers 9 bases. CDR3 length: 14 amino acids. The junction had 6 bases not matched to a gene; V was cut back by 5 bases and J by 3 bases. Germline V CDR1 and CDR2: SGHRS, YFSETQ. The DNA of the CDR3 is TGCGCCAGCAGTTCCGGGACAGGGTTCTACGAGCAGTACTTC. Its translation: CASSSGTGFYEQYF. The whole variable domain, filled in from reference TRBV5-1 and TRBJ2-7, reads KAGVTQTPRYLIKTRGQQVTLSCSPISGHRSVSWYQQTPGQGLQFLFEYFSETQRNKGNFPGRFSGRQFSNSRSEMNVSTLELGDSALYLCASSSGTGFYEQYFGPGTRLTVT.

V and J are TRBV4-3 and TRBJ1-6; tentatively, D is TRBD1 (5 bases). Germline CDR1 and CDR2: LGHNA and YSLEER. The CDR3 runs 15 residues. Trimming pared 1 base from V and 9 bases from J, leaving 13 bases between. The CDR3 sequence: CASSQVTATFSPLHF. The DNA for the CDR3 is TGCGCCAGCAGCCAAGTGACAGCTACTTTTTCACCCCTCCACTTT.

CDR3 coding DNA: TGTGCCAGCAGCTCTGGCTGGAACACCGGGGAGCTGTTTTTT. Amino acids: CASSSGWNTGELFF. The chain joins TRBV5-5 to TRBJ2-2; D remains ambiguous. Germline lookup yields CDR1 SGHKS and CDR2 YYEKEE (reference sequence). The CDR3 has 14 residues. Between the trimmed V and J ends, which lost 3 bases and 1 base, there was a span of 7 bases.

This sequence joins TRBV19 and TRBJ1-2; tentatively, D is TRBD1 (5 bases). Germline V CDR1 and CDR2: LNHDA, SQIVND (reference sequence). V lost 7 bases to trimming and J lost 2 bases, with 11 bases between them. This CDR3 region has 13 residues. The CDR3 reads CASKETGNYGYTF. The CDR3 region has the DNA TGTGCCAGTAAGGAAACAGGAAACTATGGCTACACCTTC.

The V call is TRBV2, the J call TRBJ1-2; D possibly corresponds to TRBD1 (6 bases). The CDR3 runs 12 residues. Germline CDR1 and CDR2: SNHLY and FYNNEI. Trimming shortened V by 7 bases and J by 4 bases, and 10 bases separated the two germline ends. The CDR3 loop reads CASTGESYGYTF. The CDR3 DNA reads as TGTGCCAGCACAGGGGAGTCCTATGGCTACACCTTC.

J is TRBJ1-4 and V is TRBV6-1; no definite D call. V gave up 3 bases and J gave up 4 bases, with 9 bases separating them. CDR1 is MNHNS and CDR2 is SASEGT in the germline V gene. CDR3 size: 14 residues. In DNA, the CDR3 is TGTGCCAGCAGTGATCGGGGAGTTAATGAAAAACTGTTTTTT. Its protein is CASSDRGVNEKLFF.

The chain uses TRBV15 and TRBJ1-1; D uncertain. Per the germline V gene, CDR1 is LNHNV and CDR2 is YYDKDF (reference sequence). Trimming took off 3 bases at V and 1 base at J, with 15 bases between the two ends. The CDR3 loop spans 16 amino acids. The CDR3: CATSRDHGRANTEAFF. The CDR3 nucleotides are TGTGCCACCAGCAGGGACCATGGGCGGGCGAACACTGAAGCTTTCTTT.

The rearrangement links TRBV6-6 to TRBJ1-4, with a weak D call TRBD1 (5 bases). The CDR3 loop spans 15 amino acids. Looked up from germline, CDR1 is MNHNY and CDR2 is SVGAGI (reference sequence). Between the trimmed V and J ends, which lost 5 bases and 4 bases, there was a span of 14 bases. The CDR3 sequence: CASSPTGVLNEKLFF. CDR3 nucleotides: TGTGCCAGCAGTCCCACGGGGGTCCTTAATGAAAAACTGTTTTTT.

The J gene is TRBJ2-1, the V gene TRBV5-1, with 10 bases that match TRBD2. Trimming cost V 1 base and J 14 bases; bases outside gene matches: 9. CDR3 length: 14 amino acids. The V gene's germline CDR1 is SGHRS and CDR2 YFSETQ. CDR3 bases: TGCGCCAGCAGCTTGACTAGCGGGAACGCTCGGGAGTTCTTC. Translation: CASSLTSGNAREFF. Combining the CDR3 with reference TRBV5-1 and TRBJ2-1 gives the whole variable domain KAGVTQTPRYLIKTRGQQVTLSCSPISGHRSVSWYQQTPGQGLQFLFEYFSETQRNKGNFPGRFSGRQFSNSRSEMNVSTLELGDSALYLCASSLTSGNAREFFGPGTRLTVL.

J is TRBJ1-5 and V is TRBV19, with D possibly being TRBD1 (6 bases). CDR3 length equals 19 residues. In germline, CDR1 is LNHDA, CDR2 SQIVND (reference sequence). The V and J ends lost 8 bases and 0 bases respectively, with 26 bases between them. CDR3 loop: CASRYGWGQPGYSNQPQHF. The DNA for the CDR3 is TGTGCCAGTCGATACGGCTGGGGGCAGCCTGGGTATAGCAATCAGCCCCAGCATTTT.

The genes are TRBV4-2 and TRBJ2-7; D is unclear. V lost 2 bases and J lost 0, with 17 bases in between. There are 17 residues in the CDR3. Per germline, CDR1 LGHNA and CDR2 YNFKEQ. Here the CDR3 reads CASSQTVASWSSYEQYF. The CDR3 DNA reads as TGTGCCAGCAGCCAAACGGTTGCGAGCTGGAGCTCCTACGAGCAGTACTTC.

This clone was recorded a few times. V usage is TRBV28 and J usage is TRBJ1-5, with D unresolved. From germline, CDR1 is MDHEN and CDR2 SYDVKM. The CDR3 has 14 residues. V lost 7 bases and J 3 bases, leaving 13 bases between the germline ends. This chain's CDR3 is CASNADRDNQPQHF. The CDR3 DNA follows: TGTGCCAGCAACGCTGACCGGGACAATCAGCCCCAGCATTTT.

The rearrangement uses TRBV29-1 and TRBJ1-3; D is undetermined. In germline, CDR1 is SQVTM, CDR2 ANQGSEA. The length of the CDR3 is 14 residues. Trimming cost V 6 bases and J 0 bases, with 12 bases left between them. CDR3 nucleotides: TGCAGCGTCCGAAGGAGGACCTCTGGAAACACCATATATTTT. This gives the protein CSVRRRTSGNTIYF.

The CDR3 coding sequence is TGTGCCACCAGCAGAGCCAGGGGCAGCCTCAGGACCTACGAGCAGTACTTC. Amino acid sequence: CATSRARGSLRTYEQYF. J is TRBJ2-7 and V is TRBV15; weak D call: TRBD1 (6 bases). V shed 1 base and J shed 2 bases, with 18 bases lying between them. The CDR3 sequence is 17 residues long. Germline V gives CDR1 LNHNV, CDR2 YYDKDF (reference sequence).

The J gene is TRBJ1-5, the V gene TRBV18; possible D gene TRBD1, 6 bases. Trimming removed 3 bases from V and 5 bases from J, with 14 bases in between. The CDR3 runs to 15 residues. Per the germline V gene, CDR1 is KGHSH and CDR2 is LQKENI. The CDR3: CASSPKQGSDQPQHF. The DNA of the CDR3 is TGTGCCAGCTCACCCAAACAGGGTTCCGATCAGCCCCAGCATTTT.

This clone is a singleton in its sample. The chain links TRBV9 to TRBJ2-3, with D unresolved. Germline CDR1 and CDR2: SGDLS and YYNGEE. With 4 bases removed from V and 5 bases from J, the gap between germline ends came to 11 bases. The CDR3 totals 13 residues. CDR3 DNA: TGTGCCAGCAGCCCCCAAGTCGGAGATACGCAGTATTTT. Protein sequence: CASSPQVGDTQYF.

V is TRBV6-5 and J is TRBJ2-5, with TRBD2 as a possible D gene (5 bases). The V gene lost 5 bases and the J gene lost 5 bases, with 9 bases spanning the gap. Germline V gene lookup returns CDR1 MNHEY and CDR2 SVGAGI. The CDR3 has 12 amino acids. CDR3 residues: CASSMRRETQYF. The CDR3 coding sequence is TGTGCCAGCAGTATGAGGAGGGAGACCCAGTACTTC.

This chain connects TRBV5-1 to TRBJ2-3; weak D call: TRBD2 (5 bases). The CDR3 covers 14 residues. In germline, CDR1 is SGHRS, CDR2 YFSETQ. The V end lost 0 bases, the J end lost 4 bases, and 9 bases lay between the germline ends. CDR3: CASSLGAGADTQYF. The CDR3 nucleotides read TGCGCCAGCAGCTTGGGGGCCGGGGCAGATACGCAGTATTTT. The variable domain in full, completed from reference TRBV5-1 and TRBJ2-3, reads KAGVTQTPRYLIKTRGQQVTLSCSPISGHRSVSWYQQTPGQGLQFLFEYFSETQRNKGNFPGRFSGRQFSNSRSEMNVSTLELGDSALYLCASSLGAGADTQYFGPGTRLTVL.

This clone was recorded only once. This chain links TRBV19 with TRBJ1-2, with TRBD1 identical over 7 bases. The CDR3 consists of 14 residues. Germline assignment: CDR1 LNHDA and CDR2 SQIVND (reference sequence). The ends lost 6 bases at V and 5 bases at J; junction bases unmatched: 9. CDR3 DNA sequence: TGTGCCAGTAGGAAGGAGGGCAGGGGGTATGGCTACACCTTC. This translates into CASRKEGRGYGYTF.